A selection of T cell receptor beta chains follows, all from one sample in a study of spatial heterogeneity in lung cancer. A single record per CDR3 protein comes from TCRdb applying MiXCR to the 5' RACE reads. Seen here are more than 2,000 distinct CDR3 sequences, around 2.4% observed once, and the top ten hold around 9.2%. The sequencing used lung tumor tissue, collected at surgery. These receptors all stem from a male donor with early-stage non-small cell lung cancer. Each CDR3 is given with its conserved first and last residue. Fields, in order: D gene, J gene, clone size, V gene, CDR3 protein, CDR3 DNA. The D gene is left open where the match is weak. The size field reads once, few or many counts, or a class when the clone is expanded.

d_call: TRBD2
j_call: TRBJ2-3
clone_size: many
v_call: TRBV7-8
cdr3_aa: CASSLPTSGFTDTQYF
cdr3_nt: TGTGCCAGCAGCTTACCGACTAGCGGATTCACAGATACGCAGTATTTT

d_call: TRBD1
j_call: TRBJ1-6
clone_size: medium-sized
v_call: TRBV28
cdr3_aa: CASTGGQGEHSPLHF
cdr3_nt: TGTGCCAGCACCGGGGGACAGGGGGAACATTCACCCCTCCACTTT

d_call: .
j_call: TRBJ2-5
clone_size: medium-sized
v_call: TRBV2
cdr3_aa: CASTPGRAETQYF
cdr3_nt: TGTGCCAGCACCCCAGGCAGGGCAGAGACCCAGTACTTC

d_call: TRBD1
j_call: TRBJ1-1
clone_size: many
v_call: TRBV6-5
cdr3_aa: CASSTGDSYKAFF
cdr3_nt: TGTGCCAGCAGTACGGGGGACAGCTACAAAGCTTTCTTT

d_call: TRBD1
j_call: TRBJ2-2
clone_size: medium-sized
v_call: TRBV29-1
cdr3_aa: CSAGQRTGELFF
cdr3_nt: TGCAGCGCGGGACAGCGGACCGGGGAGCTGTTTTTT

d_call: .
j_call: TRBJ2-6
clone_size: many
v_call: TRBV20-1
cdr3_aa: CSAGGPLSGANVLTF
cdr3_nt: TGCAGTGCTGGCGGACCGCTCTCTGGGGCCAACGTCCTGACTTTC

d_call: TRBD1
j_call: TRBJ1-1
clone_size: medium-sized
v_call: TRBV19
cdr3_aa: CASRGRGLRDTEAFF
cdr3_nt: TGTGCCAGTAGGGGCAGGGGGCTTAGGGACACTGAAGCTTTCTTT

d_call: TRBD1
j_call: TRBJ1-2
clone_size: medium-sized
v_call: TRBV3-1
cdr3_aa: CASSRNPTGGAGYTF
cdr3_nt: TGTGCCAGCAGCCGGAACCCGACAGGGGGCGCGGGCTACACCTTC

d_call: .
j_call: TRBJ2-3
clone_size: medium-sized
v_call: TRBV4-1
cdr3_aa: CASSQSTRQDTQYF
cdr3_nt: TGCGCCAGCAGCCAGTCGACCCGGCAAGATACGCAGTATTTT

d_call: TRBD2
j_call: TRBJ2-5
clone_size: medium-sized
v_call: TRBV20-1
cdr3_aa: CSAGGGRAAETQYF
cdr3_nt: TGCAGTGCTGGGGGCGGGAGGGCCGCGGAGACCCAGTACTTC

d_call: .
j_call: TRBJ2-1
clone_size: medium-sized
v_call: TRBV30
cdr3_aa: CACRGPQNNEQFF
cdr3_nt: TGTGCCTGTCGGGGGCCTCAAAACAATGAGCAGTTCTTC

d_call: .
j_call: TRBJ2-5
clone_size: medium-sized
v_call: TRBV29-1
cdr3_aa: CSVIGHTSSTKEYF
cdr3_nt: TGCAGCGTCATCGGACATACCAGTTCTACAAAGGAGTACTTC

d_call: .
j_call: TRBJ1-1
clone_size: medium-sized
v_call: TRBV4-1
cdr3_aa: CASSQEVGCGTEAFF
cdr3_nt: TGCGCCAGCAGCCAAGAAGTCGGTTGCGGCACTGAAGCTTTCTTT

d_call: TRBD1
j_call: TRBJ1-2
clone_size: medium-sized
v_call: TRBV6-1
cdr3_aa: CASSVTGVINYGYTF
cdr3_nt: TGTGCCAGCAGTGTGACAGGGGTGATTAACTATGGCTACACCTTC

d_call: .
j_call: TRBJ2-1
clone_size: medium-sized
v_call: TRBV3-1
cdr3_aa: CASSLGGSYNEQFF
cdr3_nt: TGTGCCAGCAGTCTAGGGGGGTCCTACAATGAGCAGTTCTTC

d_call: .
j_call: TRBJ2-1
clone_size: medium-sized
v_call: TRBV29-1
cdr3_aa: CSVVTLDDEQFF
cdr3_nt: TGCAGCGTTGTGACCCTGGATGATGAGCAGTTCTTC

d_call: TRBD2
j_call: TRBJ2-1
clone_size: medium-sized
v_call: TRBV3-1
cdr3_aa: CASSQSAGVRYNEQFF
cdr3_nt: TGTGCCAGCAGCCAATCAGCGGGAGTTAGGTACAATGAGCAGTTCTTC

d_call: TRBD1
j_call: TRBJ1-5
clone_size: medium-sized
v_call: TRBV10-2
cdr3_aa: CATFSGTGGPQHF
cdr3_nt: TGCGCCACCTTCTCCGGGACAGGGGGGCCCCAGCATTTT

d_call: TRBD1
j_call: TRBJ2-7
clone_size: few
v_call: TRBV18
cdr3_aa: CASAPGQGNEQYF
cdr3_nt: TGTGCCAGCGCACCGGGACAGGGAAACGAGCAGTACTTC

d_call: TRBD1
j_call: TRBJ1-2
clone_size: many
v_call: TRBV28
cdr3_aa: CASSSPTQGAVYGYTF
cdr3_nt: TGTGCCAGCAGTTCACCCACTCAGGGGGCGGTCTATGGCTACACCTTC

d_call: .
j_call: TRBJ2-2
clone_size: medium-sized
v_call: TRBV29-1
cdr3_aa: CSGGTGGPLGDGELFF
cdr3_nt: TGCAGCGGGGGGACTGGAGGCCCCCTGGGAGATGGGGAGCTGTTTTTT

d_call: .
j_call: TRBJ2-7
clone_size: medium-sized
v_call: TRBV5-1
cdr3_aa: CASSLLHREVGEQYF
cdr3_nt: TGCGCCAGCAGCTTGTTGCACAGGGAAGTTGGCGAGCAGTACTTC

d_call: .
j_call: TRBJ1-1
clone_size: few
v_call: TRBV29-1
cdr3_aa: CSVELMLSTEAFF
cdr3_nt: TGCAGCGTTGAACTGATGCTGAGCACTGAAGCTTTCTTT